These 10 T cell receptor beta chains were all obtained from the same sample, sequenced in a study of technical replicates of blood from a few donors. Data came from immunoSEQ multiplex PCR; TCRdb stores just in-frame clones and leaves some out. The sample shows tens of thousands of clones, roughly 77% of them seen only once. The specimen sequenced was PBMCs. These receptors came from a human donor in good health. Some clones in this sample may be carry-over from other donors' samples.

This clone was found once. The V and J genes are TRBV7-2 and TRBJ2-7, with 7 nucleotides matching TRBD1. J lost 1 base, V lost 1 base, and 1 base had no gene match. CDR1 and CDR2 (germline): SGHTA, FQGNSA. The CDR3 length is 14 residues. In nucleotides, the CDR3 is TGTGCCAGCAGCTTAGGGGGACAGTCCTACGAGCAGTACTTC. Encoded protein: CASSLGGQSYEQYF.

For the CDR3, the DNA is TGCAGCGTGGGTACAGGAAATGAGCAGTTCTTC. It specifies CSVGTGNEQFF. The gene calls are TRBV29-1 and TRBJ2-1; D perhaps matches TRBD1 (5 bases). CDR1 SQVTM and CDR2 ANQGSEA come from the germline V gene. This CDR3 has 11 residues. Trimming shortened V by 6 bases and J by 7 bases, and 10 bases separated the two germline ends.

V is TRBV7-8 and J is TRBJ1-5; 7 bases are shared with TRBD1. The junction had 4 bases not matched to a gene; V was cut back by 5 bases and J by 6 bases. Germline assignment: CDR1 SGHVS and CDR2 FQNEAQ. This CDR3 spans 13 amino acids. CDR3 loop: CASSPRGAQPQHF. In DNA, the CDR3 is TGTGCCAGCAGCCCCAGGGGGGCTCAGCCCCAGCATTTT.

This clone was counted between two and nine times. This chain joins TRBV7-2 and TRBJ1-6; a possible D gene is TRBD1 (5 bases). Germline values: CDR1 SGHTA, CDR2 FQGNSA. Deletions cut 8 bases from V and 0 bases from J, with 20 bases between. There are 18 residues in the CDR3. CDR3 DNA: TGTGCCAGCGGGGCAGCCGAATCCCGAGGCTCCTATAATTCACCCCTCCACTTT. Encoded protein: CASGAAESRGSYNSPLHF.

This clone was found a few times. The genes are TRBV5-1 and TRBJ1-2, with 7 positions matching TRBD1. This CDR3 spans 14 amino acids. Germline V lookup: CDR1 SGHRS, CDR2 YFSETQ. The V gene end was trimmed by 0 bases and the J gene end by 4 bases; junction bases not matched to a gene: 3. DNA for the CDR3: TGCGCCAGCAGCTTGGCAGACAGGGCCTATGGCTACACCTTC. It encodes CASSLADRAYGYTF.

J is TRBJ2-2 and V is TRBV10-3, with D perhaps TRBD1 (6 bases). V lost 3 bases to trimming and J lost 3 bases, with 11 bases between them. The CDR3 contains 15 residues. Germline V CDR1 and CDR2: ENHRY, SYGVKD. The CDR3 coding sequence is TGTGCCATCAGTGAAGGGGACAAAGACACCGGGGAGCTGTTTTTT. The encoded protein is CAISEGDKDTGELFF.

The V call is TRBV27, the J call TRBJ2-1; 8 nucleotides align to TRBD2. The CDR3 length is 15 residues. Germline V gene lookup returns CDR1 MNHEY and CDR2 SMNVEV (reference sequence). The junction had 12 bases not matched to a gene; V was cut back by 7 bases and J by 7 bases. The CDR3 DNA reads TGTGCCAGCATCAGCGGGGGCCTCGGGGGGAATGAGCAGTTCTTC. This sequence encodes CASISGGLGGNEQFF.

The rearrangement links TRBV7-2 to TRBJ1-2; D is undetermined. The CDR3 runs 13 residues. Germline CDR1 reads SGHTA; CDR2 reads FQGNSA. V was cut by 5 bases and J by 3 bases, with 10 bases left in between. CDR3 DNA sequence: TGTGCCAGCAGCCGGGATAGGGACTATGGCTACACCTTC. Encoded protein: CASSRDRDYGYTF.

The gene calls are TRBV5-6 and TRBJ1-2, with 7 bases matching TRBD1. CDR1 and CDR2 (germline): SGHDT, YYEEEE. Trimming removed 4 bases from V and 3 bases from J; junction bases left unmatched: 9. The CDR3 runs to 15 residues. The CDR3 spells CASSSFGDRDYGYTF. CDR3 sequence (DNA): TGTGCCAGCAGCAGCTTCGGAGACAGGGACTATGGCTACACCTTC.

About this clone: The sample holds other DNA sequences that translate to the same CDR3. The chain uses TRBV30 and TRBJ1-1; D gene uncertain. Looked up from germline, CDR1 is GTSNPN and CDR2 is SVGIG (reference sequence). There are 12 residues in the CDR3. V gave up 3 bases and J gave up 5 bases, with 10 bases separating them. This CDR3 reads CAWSPRETEAFF. In DNA, the CDR3 is TGTGCCTGGAGCCCACGGGAAACTGAAGCTTTCTTT. Using reference TRBV30 and TRBJ1-1 for the parts outside the CDR3, the full variable domain is SQTIHQWPATLVQPVGSPLSLECTVEGTSNPNLYWYRQAAGRGLQLLFYSVGIGQISSEVPQNLSASRPQDRQFILSSKKLLLSDSGFYLCAWSPRETEAFFGQGTRLTVV.